This TCR beta chain is drawn from a study of HIV-infected patients and healthy controls. This clonotype has a handful of counts. The CDR3 loop spans 16 amino acids. V dropped 3 bases and J dropped 11 bases, with 25 bases sitting between them. CDR1 MGHRA and CDR2 YSYEKL come from the germline V gene. TCRdb called the 5' RACE reads again in MiXCR, with one record for every CDR3 protein. The table lists over 55,000 distinct CDR3 sequences, around 16% of them singletons. Sequencing was done on a sample of CD4+ T cells from blood. This clonotype originated in a human donor in good health. The gene calls are TRBV4-1 and TRBJ1-1, with TRBD1 as a possible D gene (6 bases). The CDR3 DNA follows: TGCGCCAGCAGCCACGCTCCTCTTGGACAGCCCGGCGAGGCTTTCTTT. Amino acids: CASSHAPLGQPGEAFF.